Sequencing of this TCR beta chain was carried out in a study of blood T cells in healthy people across ages. Study-wide background: Per two T cells, template switching captured roughly one barcoded beta molecule.

CDR1 and CDR2 from the germline V gene are MNHEY and SMNVEV (reference sequence). The CDR3 extends over 14 amino acids. A note on this clonotype: Its antigen is not known. The germline gene is not matched at one end of the junction; a read error may be the cause.

Study-level results: Strongly correlated with naive T cell percentage was TCR beta diversity. Estimates of total diversity, which came from one million sequenced T cells, were considered to be underestimates.

The authors ran a second PCR of roughly 7 to 11 cycles using a sample-barcoded 5' primer and a J-beta primer mix. Sequencing recovered at least 3 million CDR3-containing paired-end reads from each sample. One entry per CDR3 protein results from TCRdb running MiXCR on the 5' RACE reads. The sample consists of roughly 860,000 distinct CDR3 sequences, about 62% of them appearing once. The sequence was obtained from a man younger than 45 in good health. Specimen: blood. The gene calls are TRBV27 and TRBJ1-5; possible D gene TRBD1, 5 bases. The CDR3 is CASSPSWGRVPRHF. The CDR3 coding sequence is TGCGCCAGCAGCCCGAGTTGGGGCCGAGTGCCCCGGCATTTT.